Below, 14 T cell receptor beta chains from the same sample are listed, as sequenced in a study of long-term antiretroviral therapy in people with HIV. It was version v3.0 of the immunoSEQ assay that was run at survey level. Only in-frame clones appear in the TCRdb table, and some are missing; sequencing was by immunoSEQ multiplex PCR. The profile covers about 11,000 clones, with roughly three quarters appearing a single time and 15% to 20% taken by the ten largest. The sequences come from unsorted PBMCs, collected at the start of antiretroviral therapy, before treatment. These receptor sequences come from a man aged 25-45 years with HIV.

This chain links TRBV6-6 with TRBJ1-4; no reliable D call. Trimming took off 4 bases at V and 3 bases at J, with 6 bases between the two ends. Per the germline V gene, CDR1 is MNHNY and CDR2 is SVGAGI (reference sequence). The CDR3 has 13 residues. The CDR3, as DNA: TGTGCCAGCAGTTTCATCGCTAATGAAAAACTGTTTTTT. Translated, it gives CASSFIANEKLFF.

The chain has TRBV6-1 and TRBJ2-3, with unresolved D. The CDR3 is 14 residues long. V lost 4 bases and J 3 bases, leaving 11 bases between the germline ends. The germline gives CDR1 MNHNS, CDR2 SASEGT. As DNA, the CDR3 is TGTGCCAGCAGTGTCAGGATGGGGACAGATACGCAGTATTTT. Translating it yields CASSVRMGTDTQYF.

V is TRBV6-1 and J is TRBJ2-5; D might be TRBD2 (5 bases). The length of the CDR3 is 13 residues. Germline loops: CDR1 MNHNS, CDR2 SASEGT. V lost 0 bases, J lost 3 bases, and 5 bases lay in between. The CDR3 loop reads CASSEAEEETQYF. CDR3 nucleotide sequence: TGTGCCAGCAGTGAAGCGGAGGAAGAGACCCAGTACTTC.

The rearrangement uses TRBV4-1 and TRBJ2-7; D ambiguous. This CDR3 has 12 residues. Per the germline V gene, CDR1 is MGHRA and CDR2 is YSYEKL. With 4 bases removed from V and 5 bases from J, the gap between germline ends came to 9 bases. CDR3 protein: CASSPNADEQYF. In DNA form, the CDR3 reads TGCGCCAGCAGCCCCAATGCAGACGAGCAGTACTTC.

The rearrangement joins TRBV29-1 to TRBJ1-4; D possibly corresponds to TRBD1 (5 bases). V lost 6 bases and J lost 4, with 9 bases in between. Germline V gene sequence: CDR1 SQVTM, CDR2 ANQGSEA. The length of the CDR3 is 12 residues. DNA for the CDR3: TGCAGCGTAACAGGTCTTAATGAAAAACTGTTTTTT. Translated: CSVTGLNEKLFF.

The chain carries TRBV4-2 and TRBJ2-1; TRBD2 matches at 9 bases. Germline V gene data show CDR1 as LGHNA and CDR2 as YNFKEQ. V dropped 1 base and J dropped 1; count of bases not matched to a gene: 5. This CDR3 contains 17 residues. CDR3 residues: CASSQVPSGVSYNEQFF. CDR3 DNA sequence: TGTGCCAGCAGCCAAGTCCCTAGCGGGGTGTCCTACAATGAGCAGTTCTTC.

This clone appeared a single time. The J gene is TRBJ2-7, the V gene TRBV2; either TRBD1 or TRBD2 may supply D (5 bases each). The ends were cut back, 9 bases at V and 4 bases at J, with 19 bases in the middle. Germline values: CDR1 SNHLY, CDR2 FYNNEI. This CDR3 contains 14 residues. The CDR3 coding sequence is TGTGCCAGGGTAAGGCAGGGAGTAGCATACGAGCAGTACTTC. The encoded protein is CARVRQGVAYEQYF.

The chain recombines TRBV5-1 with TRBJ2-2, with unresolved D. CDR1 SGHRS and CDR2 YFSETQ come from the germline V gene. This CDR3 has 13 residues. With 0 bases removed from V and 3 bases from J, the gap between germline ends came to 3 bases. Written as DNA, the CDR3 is TGCGCCAGCAGCTTGGCGGACACCGGGGAGCTGTTTTTT. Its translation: CASSLADTGELFF. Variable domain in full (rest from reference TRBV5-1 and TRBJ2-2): KAGVTQTPRYLIKTRGQQVTLSCSPISGHRSVSWYQQTPGQGLQFLFEYFSETQRNKGNFPGRFSGRQFSNSRSEMNVSTLELGDSALYLCASSLADTGELFFGEGSRLTVL.

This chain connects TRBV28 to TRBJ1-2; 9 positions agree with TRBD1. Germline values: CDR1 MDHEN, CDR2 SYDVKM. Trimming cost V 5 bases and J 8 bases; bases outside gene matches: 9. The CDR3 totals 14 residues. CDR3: CASSRQGGEGGYTF. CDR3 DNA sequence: TGTGCCAGCAGTCGACAGGGGGGGGAAGGAGGCTACACCTTC.

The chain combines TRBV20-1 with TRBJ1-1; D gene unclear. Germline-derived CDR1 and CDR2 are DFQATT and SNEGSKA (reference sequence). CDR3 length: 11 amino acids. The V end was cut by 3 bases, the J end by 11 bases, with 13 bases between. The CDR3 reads CSARGRGLAFF. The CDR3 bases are TGCAGTGCTAGGGGCCGAGGGCTTGCTTTCTTT.

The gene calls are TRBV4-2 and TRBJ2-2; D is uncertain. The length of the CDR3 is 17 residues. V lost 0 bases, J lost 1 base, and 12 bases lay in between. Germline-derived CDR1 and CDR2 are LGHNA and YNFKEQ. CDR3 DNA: TGTGCCAGCAGCCAAGATGTTCAGGCTCAGAACACCGGGGAGCTGTTTTTT. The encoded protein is CASSQDVQAQNTGELFF.

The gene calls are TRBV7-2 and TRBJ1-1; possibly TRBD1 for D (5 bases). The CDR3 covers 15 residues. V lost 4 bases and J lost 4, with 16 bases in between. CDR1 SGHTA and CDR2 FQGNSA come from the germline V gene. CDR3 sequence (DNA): TGTGCCAGCAGCTCCGTGGGCGGGGCTAGCACTGAAGCTTTCTTT. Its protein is CASSSVGGASTEAFF.

The CDR3 bases are TGTGCCAGTCGGGGGGCTCTTAATGAAAAACTGTTTTTT. Translated, it gives CASRGALNEKLFF. The gene calls are TRBV6-6 and TRBJ1-4; weak D call: TRBD1 (6 bases). The V and J ends lost 9 bases and 4 bases respectively, with 12 bases between them. Germline values: CDR1 MNHNY, CDR2 SVGAGI (reference sequence). This CDR3 is 13 amino acids long.

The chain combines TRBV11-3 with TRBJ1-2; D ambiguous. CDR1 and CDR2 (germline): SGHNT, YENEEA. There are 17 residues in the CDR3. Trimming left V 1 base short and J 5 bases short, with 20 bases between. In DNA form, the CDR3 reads TGTGCCAGCAGCTTAGTATTCCCCCATGAAAGTTTGTATGGCTACACCTTC. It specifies CASSLVFPHESLYGYTF.